One and the same sample provided the 10 T cell receptor beta chains below, sequenced in a study of cytomegalovirus exposure and HLA in healthy donors. Primers for the PCR totalled 60 Vbeta and 13 Jbeta. Sequenced by immunoSEQ multiplex PCR; TCRdb stores in-frame clones only, minus some. The table lists 50,000 to 65,000 clones, roughly 85% of them singletons. The specimen was PBMCs. These TCRs come from a woman younger than 30 in good health and CMV-seronegative.

The V call is TRBV2, the J call TRBJ2-7; no reliable D call. Trimming left V 3 bases short and J 0 bases short, with 12 bases between. This CDR3 contains 15 residues. Per the germline V gene, CDR1 is SNHLY and CDR2 is FYNNEI. Written as DNA, the CDR3 is TGTGCCAGCAGTGAGGCAGGTTTAAGCTCCTACGAGCAGTACTTC. As protein: CASSEAGLSSYEQYF.

Here the CDR3 DNA reads TGTGCCAGCAGTTACGTGGACAGGGGCTATGGCTACACCTTC. It encodes CASSYVDRGYGYTF. The chain recombines TRBV6-5 with TRBJ1-2; 9 nucleotides match TRBD1. J gave up 4 bases and V 2 bases, and 2 bases lay outside the gene matches. There are 14 residues in the CDR3. Germline CDR1 reads MNHEY; CDR2 reads SVGAGI.

In this sample, this clone turned up once. The chain joins TRBV18 to TRBJ2-7, with 7 bases identical to TRBD1. Germline trimming cut 3 bases from V and 7 bases from J; bases unmatched to any gene: 6. Germline V gene data show CDR1 as KGHSH and CDR2 as LQKENI. The CDR3 extends over 13 amino acids. The CDR3 sequence is CASSPTGAGEQYF. In nucleotides, the CDR3 is TGTGCCAGCTCACCTACAGGGGCAGGGGAGCAGTACTTC.

The chain carries TRBV4-1 and TRBJ2-1; 12 bases agree with TRBD2. The length of the CDR3 is 16 residues. With 2 bases clipped from V and 7 bases from J, the junction kept 6 bases outside the gene matches. Per the germline V gene, CDR1 is MGHRA and CDR2 is YSYEKL. This CDR3 is CASSQRSGLAGNEQFF. The CDR3 DNA sequence: TGCGCCAGCAGCCAACGATCTGGACTAGCGGGAAATGAGCAGTTCTTC.

This clone was observed once. The chain has TRBV19 and TRBJ1-5; a possible D gene is TRBD1 (6 bases). The V gene's germline CDR1 is LNHDA and CDR2 SQIVND (reference sequence). V was shortened by 0 bases and J by 3 bases, with 15 bases between the two germline ends. The CDR3 is made up of 17 amino acids. The CDR3: CASSIDGAGDVNQPQHF. DNA of the CDR3: TGTGCCAGTAGTATAGACGGGGCAGGGGATGTCAATCAGCCCCAGCATTTT.

This clone was observed once. The genes are TRBV15 and TRBJ1-5; TRBD1 matches at 8 bases. Losses at the gene ends were 3 bases for V and 6 bases for J; bases not matched to a gene: 7. In germline, CDR1 is LNHNV, CDR2 YYDKDF (reference sequence). This CDR3 has 15 amino acids. CDR3 sequence (DNA): TGTGCCACCAGCAGGACAGGGGCAGTAAGTCAGCCCCAGCATTTT. The encoded protein is CATSRTGAVSQPQHF.

The rearrangement links TRBV7-9 to TRBJ2-1, with 8 bases identical to TRBD2. V was clipped by 0 bases and J by 14 bases; unmatched bases: 6. The CDR3 has 13 residues. CDR1 is SEHNR and CDR2 is FQNEAQ in the germline V gene (reference sequence). Here the CDR3 reads CASSLARISGKFF. The CDR3, as DNA: TGTGCCAGCAGCTTAGCGAGGATTAGCGGGAAGTTCTTC.

The sample holds one count of this clone. This CDR3 is CASSQDFLDRDVSYEQYF. Here the CDR3 DNA reads TGTGCCAGCAGTCAAGACTTCCTTGACAGGGACGTTTCCTACGAGCAGTACTTC. The chain couples TRBV28 to TRBJ2-5; 7 bases map to TRBD1. The DNA end is a closer match to TRBJ2-7, so the J assignment may be wrong. This CDR3 is built from 18 residues. Looked up from germline, CDR1 is MDHEN and CDR2 is SYDVKM.

The genes are TRBV25-1 and TRBJ1-2; D unclear. Trimming pared 2 bases from V and 4 bases from J, leaving 8 bases between. Looked up from germline, CDR1 is MGHDK and CDR2 is SYGVNS. The CDR3 has 13 amino acids. The CDR3 is CASSEGGFYGYTF. DNA for the CDR3: TGTGCCAGCAGTGAAGGCGGGTTCTATGGCTACACCTTC.

V and J are TRBV27 and TRBJ1-1, with TRBD1 as a possible D gene (5 bases). The germline CDR1 and CDR2 sequences are MNHEY and SMNVEV (reference sequence). This CDR3 spans 14 amino acids. V was clipped by 7 bases and J by 2 bases, with 14 bases between them. The chain's CDR3 is CASTTGGDNTEAFF. DNA for the CDR3: TGTGCCAGCACCACCGGGGGGGACAACACTGAAGCTTTCTTT.